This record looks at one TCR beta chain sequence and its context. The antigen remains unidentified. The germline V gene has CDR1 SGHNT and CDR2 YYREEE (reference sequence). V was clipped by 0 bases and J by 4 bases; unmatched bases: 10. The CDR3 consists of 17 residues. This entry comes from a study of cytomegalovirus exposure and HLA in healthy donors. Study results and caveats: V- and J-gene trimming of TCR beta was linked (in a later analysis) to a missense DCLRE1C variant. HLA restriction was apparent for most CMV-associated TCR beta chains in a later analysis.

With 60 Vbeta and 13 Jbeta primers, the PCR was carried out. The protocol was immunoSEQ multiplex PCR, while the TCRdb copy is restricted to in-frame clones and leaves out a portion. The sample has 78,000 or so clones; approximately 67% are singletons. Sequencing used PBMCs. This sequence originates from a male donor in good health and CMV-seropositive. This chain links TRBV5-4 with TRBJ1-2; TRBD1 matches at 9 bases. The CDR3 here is CASSLERSDRGPYGYTF. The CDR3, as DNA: TGTGCCAGCAGCTTGGAAAGATCGGACAGGGGCCCCTATGGCTACACCTTC.